The clone carrying this T cell receptor beta chain was counted ten times or more. The antigen is not known. These data originate in a study of T cells in Graves' hyperthyroidism and ophthalmopathy. In the study overall: Any treatment followed the collection of peripheral blood at initial diagnosis. Study observations and caveats: With a median lead of approximately 6 months before onset, the model predicted ophthalmopathy.

The CDR3 regions of TCR beta were amplified from RNA transcripts. The HTBI primer set was used in a first-round RT-PCR of the TCR CDR3. Each CDR3 protein is one row after TCRdb ran MiXCR on the multiplex PCR reads. The sample lists about 600,000 distinct CDR3 sequences, approximately 15% occurring once. V was pared by 2 bases and J by 0 bases, with 8 bases between. Germline V gene data show CDR1 as SGHAT and CDR2 as FQNNGV. The CDR3 is 14 amino acids. In making diagnoses, clinical symptoms, serum thyroxine and TRAb, thyroid ultrasound and orbital computed tomography were all used. Sequencing was done on a sample of blood. This receptor was identified in a middle-aged woman with Graves' ophthalmopathy. This chain connects TRBV11-2 to TRBJ2-7, with no clear D. The CDR3 DNA sequence: TGTGCCAGCAGCTTATACCAGAGCTCCTACGAGCAGTACTTC. Translation gives CASSLYQSSYEQYF.